The clone carrying this T cell receptor (beta chain) was recorded many times. The authors ran a second PCR of about 6 to 12 cycles using a sample-barcoded 5' primer and a J-beta primer mix. Each sample provided no less than 2.5 million CDR3-containing paired-end reads. TCRdb ran MiXCR on the 5' RACE reads and lists one entry per CDR3 protein. The sample consists of 1.2 million to 1.5 million distinct CDR3 sequences, approximately 42% of them appearing once. Every participating donor contributed 9.5 to 10 milliliters of peripheral blood through a draw. Per-sample yields of isolated PBMCs were at least 6 million. Total RNA extracted from each sample amounted to at least 5.5 micrograms. These data come from a study of blood T cells in healthy people across ages. Per the germline V gene, CDR1 is MNHNY and CDR2 is SVGAGI (reference sequence). The ends were cut back, 5 bases at V and 6 bases at J, with 11 bases in the middle. The CDR3 loop spans 13 amino acids.

The sample was blood. The chain recombines TRBV6-6 with TRBJ2-1; D is ambiguous. The TCR comes from a woman aged 18-35 years in good health. CDR3 in amino acids: CASSKVLLNEQFF. The DNA for the CDR3 is TGTGCCAGCAGTAAGGTACTACTCAATGAGCAGTTCTTC.